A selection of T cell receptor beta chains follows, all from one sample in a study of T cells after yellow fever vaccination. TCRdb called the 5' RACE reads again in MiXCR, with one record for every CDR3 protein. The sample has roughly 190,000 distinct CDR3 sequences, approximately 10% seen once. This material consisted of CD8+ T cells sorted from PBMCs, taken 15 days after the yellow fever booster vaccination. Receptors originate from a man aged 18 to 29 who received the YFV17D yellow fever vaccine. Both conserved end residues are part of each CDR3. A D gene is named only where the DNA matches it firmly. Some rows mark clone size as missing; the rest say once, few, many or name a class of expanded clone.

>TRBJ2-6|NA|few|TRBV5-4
TGTGCCGGTTTGACAGTCGACTCTGGGGCCAACGTCCTGACTTTC
CAGLTVDSGANVLTF
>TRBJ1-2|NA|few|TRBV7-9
TGTGCCAGCAGCTTAGTCGCTCGGAATTGGGGCTACACCTTC
CASSLVARNWGYTF
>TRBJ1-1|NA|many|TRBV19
TGTGCCAGTAGTCCCCAGGGCCCCACTGAAGCTTTCTTT
CASSPQGPTEAFF
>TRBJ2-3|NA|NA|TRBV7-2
TGTGCCAGCAGCTTAGAACAGTCCACAGATACGCAGTATTTT
CASSLEQSTDTQYF
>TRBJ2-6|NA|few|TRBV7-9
TGTGCCAGCAGCTCGACCGGAGGACATCCTCGCCGCTCTGGGGCCAACGTCCTGACTTTC
CASSSTGGHPRRSGANVLTF
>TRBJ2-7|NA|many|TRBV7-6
TGTGCCAGCAGCTTAGGTTCTAGTTCCTACGAGCAGTACTTC
CASSLGSSSYEQYF
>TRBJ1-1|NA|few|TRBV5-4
TGTGCCAGCAGCTTTTTTCAGGGTGGTACTGAAGCTTTCTTT
CASSFFQGGTEAFF
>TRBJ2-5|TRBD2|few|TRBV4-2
TGTGCCAGCAGCCAGACCCCGGGACTAGCGGAGACCCAGTACTTC
CASSQTPGLAETQYF
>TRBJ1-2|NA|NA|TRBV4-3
TGCGCCAGCAGCCAAGATAACGACGGAGGCTACACCTTC
CASSQDNDGGYTF
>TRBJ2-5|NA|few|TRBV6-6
TGTGCCAGCAGTTACCCTTCGGACGGGCAAGAGACCCAGTACTTC
CASSYPSDGQETQYF
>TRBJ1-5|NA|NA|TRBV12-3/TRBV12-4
TGTGCCAGCAGTATCGGGACGCCTAACAATCAGCCCCAGCATTTT
CASSIGTPNNQPQHF
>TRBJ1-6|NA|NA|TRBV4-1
TGCGCCAGCAGCCAAGTGGCAGCCAATTCACCCCTCCACTTT
CASSQVAANSPLHF
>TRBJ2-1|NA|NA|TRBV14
TGTGCCAGCAGCCAAGCGAGGGGCGAGCAGTTCTTC
CASSQARGEQFF
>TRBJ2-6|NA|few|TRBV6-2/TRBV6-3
TGTGCCAGCAGTTACAGCTCTGGGGCCAACGTCCTGACTTTC
CASSYSSGANVLTF
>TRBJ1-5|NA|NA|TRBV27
TGTGCCAGCGGATCGGCAGGATCCAATCAGCCCCAGCATTTT
CASGSAGSNQPQHF
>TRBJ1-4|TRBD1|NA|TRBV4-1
TGCGCCAGCAGCCAACCGGGACAGGGAGGTGAAAAACTGTTTTTT
CASSQPGQGGEKLFF
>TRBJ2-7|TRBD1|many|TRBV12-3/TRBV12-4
TGTGCCAGCAGGGGACAGGGGGCAGGAGAGCAGTACTTC
CASRGQGAGEQYF
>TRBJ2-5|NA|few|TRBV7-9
TGTGCCAGCAGCTTCCTGACTAGTATCAAAGAGACCCAGTACTTC
CASSFLTSIKETQYF
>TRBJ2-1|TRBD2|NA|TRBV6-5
TGTGCCAGCAGTTATAGTCTAGCGGGGATCAATGAGCAGTTCTTC
CASSYSLAGINEQFF
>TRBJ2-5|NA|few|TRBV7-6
TGTGCCAGCAGCCTGCTTAGCCGCCGGCCGGGACTCCACCAAGAGACCCAGTACTTC
CASSLLSRRPGLHQETQYF
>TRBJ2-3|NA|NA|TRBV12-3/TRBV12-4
TGTGCCAGCAGTTTATTTGCATCAGATACGCAGTATTTT
CASSLFASDTQYF
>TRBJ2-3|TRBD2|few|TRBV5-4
TGTGCCAGCAGCGGAACGGGGGGGCCCGCAGATACGCAGTATTTT
CASSGTGGPADTQYF
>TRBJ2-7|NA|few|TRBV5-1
TGCGCCAGCAGCAGGGACCAAACCGAGCGTTTCTACGAGCAGTACTTC
CASSRDQTERFYEQYF
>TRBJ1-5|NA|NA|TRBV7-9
TGTGCCAGCAGCTTAGATTCGGTGGCCCAGCATTTT
CASSLDSVAQHF
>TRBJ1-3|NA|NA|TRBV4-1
TGCGCCAGCAGCCAAGCGTTCGTCAGGAGCTCTGGAAACACCATATATTTT
CASSQAFVRSSGNTIYF
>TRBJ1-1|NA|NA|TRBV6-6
TGTGCCAGCAGTTACTCGAGCCTGTCTTCCGGCACTGAAGCTTTCTTT
CASSYSSLSSGTEAFF
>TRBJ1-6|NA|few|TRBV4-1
TGCGCCAGCAGCCAAGACGGTGGATATTCACCCCTCCACTTT
CASSQDGGYSPLHF
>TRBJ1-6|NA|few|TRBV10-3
TGTGCCATCAGTGGGGCAGGGATACATTCACCCCTCCACTTT
CAISGAGIHSPLHF